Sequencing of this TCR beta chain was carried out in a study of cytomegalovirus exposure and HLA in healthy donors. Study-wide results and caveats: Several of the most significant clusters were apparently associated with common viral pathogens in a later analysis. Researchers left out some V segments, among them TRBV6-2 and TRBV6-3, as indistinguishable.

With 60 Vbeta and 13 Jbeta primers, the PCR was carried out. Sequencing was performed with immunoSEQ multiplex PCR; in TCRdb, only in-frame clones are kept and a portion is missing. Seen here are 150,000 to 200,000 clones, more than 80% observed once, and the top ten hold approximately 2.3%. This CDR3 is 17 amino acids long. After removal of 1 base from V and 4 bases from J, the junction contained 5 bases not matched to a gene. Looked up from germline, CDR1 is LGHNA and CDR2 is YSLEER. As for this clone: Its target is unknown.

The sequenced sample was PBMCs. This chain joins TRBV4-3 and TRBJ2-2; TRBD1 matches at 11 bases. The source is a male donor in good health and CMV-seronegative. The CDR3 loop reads CASSQGTGGSVTGELFF. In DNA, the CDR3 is TGCGCCAGCAGCCAAGGGACAGGGGGCTCGGTCACCGGGGAGCTGTTTTTT.